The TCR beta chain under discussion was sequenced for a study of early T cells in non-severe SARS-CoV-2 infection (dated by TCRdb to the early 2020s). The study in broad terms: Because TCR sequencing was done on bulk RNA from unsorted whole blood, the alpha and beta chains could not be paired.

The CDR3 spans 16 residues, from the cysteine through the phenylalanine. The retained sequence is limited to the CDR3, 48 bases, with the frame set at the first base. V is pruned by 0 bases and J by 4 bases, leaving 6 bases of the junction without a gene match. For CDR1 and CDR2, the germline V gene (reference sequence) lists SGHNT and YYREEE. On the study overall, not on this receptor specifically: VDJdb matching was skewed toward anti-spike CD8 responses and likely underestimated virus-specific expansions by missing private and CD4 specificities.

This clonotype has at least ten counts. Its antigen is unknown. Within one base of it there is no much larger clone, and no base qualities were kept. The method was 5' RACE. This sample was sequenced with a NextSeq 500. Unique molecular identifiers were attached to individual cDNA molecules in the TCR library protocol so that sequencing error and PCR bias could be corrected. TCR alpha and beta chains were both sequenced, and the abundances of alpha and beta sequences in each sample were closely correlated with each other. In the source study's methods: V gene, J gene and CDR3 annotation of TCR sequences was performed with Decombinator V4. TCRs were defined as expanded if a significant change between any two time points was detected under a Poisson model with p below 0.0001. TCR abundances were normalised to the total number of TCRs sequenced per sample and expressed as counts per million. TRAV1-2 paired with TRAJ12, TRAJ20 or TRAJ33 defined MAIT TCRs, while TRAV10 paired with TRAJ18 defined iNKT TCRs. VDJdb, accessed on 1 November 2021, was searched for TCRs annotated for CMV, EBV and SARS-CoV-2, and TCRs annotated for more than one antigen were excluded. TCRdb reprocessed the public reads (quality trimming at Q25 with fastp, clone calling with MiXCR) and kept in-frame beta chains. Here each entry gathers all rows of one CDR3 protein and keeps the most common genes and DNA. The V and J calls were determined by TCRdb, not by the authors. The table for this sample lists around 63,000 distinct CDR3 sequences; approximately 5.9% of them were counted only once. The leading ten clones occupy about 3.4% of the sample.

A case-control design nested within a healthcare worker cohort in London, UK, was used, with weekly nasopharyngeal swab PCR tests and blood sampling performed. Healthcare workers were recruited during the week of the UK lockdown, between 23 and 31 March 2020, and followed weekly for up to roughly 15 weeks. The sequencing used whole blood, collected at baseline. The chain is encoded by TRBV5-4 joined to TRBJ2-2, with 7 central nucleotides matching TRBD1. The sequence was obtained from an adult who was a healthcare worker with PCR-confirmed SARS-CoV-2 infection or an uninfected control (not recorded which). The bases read TGTGCCAGCAGCTTGGGTAGGGGGCGCAGCACCGGGGAGCTGTTTTTT. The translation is CASSLGRGRSTGELFF.